This is a list of T cell receptor beta chains from one sample in a study of CD8 T cells in Susac syndrome. TCRdb re-derived calls from the immunoSEQ multiplex PCR reads in MiXCR, one entry per CDR3 protein. This table has around 170,000 distinct CDR3 sequences, about 96% appearing once. What was sequenced was CD4+ T cells from PBMCs. These receptors originate from a human donor with Susac syndrome. CDR3s include the opening cysteine and the closing phenylalanine or tryptophan. D genes are given only for firm matches. Only some rows state a clone size, as once, few, many or a class for expanded clones.

>TRBV20-1|TRBJ2-7|-|-
CSAQVGLTIIEQYF
TGCAGTGCTCAAGTGGGACTTACCATAATCGAGCAGTACTTC
>TRBV5-6|TRBJ2-3|-|-
CASSLRGQRTDTQYF
TGTGCCAGCAGCTTGCGAGGACAGCGAACAGATACGCAGTATTTT
>TRBV9|TRBJ1-3|-|-
CASGSFRNTIYF
TGTGCCAGCGGAAGTTTTCGAAACACCATATATTTT
>TRBV7-9|TRBJ1-2|-|-
CALGQPNYGYTF
TGTGCCTTGGGGCAGCCTAACTATGGCTACACCTTC
>TRBV7-2|TRBJ1-6|-|-
CASNVRGLNSPLHF
TGTGCCAGCAACGTACGCGGGCTTAATTCACCCCTCCACTTT
>TRBV6-6|TRBJ1-6|-|-
CASSYSDPPLHF
TGTGCCAGCAGTTACTCCGACCCACCCCTCCACTTT
>TRBV7-6|TRBJ2-7|-|-
CASSDDIYEQYF
TGTGCCAGCAGCGACGACATCTACGAGCAGTACTTC
>TRBV28|TRBJ2-2|-|-
CASRVITGELFF
TGTGCCAGCAGGGTGATCACCGGGGAGCTGTTTTTT
>TRBV20-1|TRBJ2-1|TRBD2|-
CSAPRSGSPNEQFF
TGCAGTGCTCCCCGTAGCGGGAGTCCCAATGAGCAGTTCTTC
>TRBV28|TRBJ1-5|-|-
CASSLDRTQPQHF
TGTGCCAGCAGCCTCGACAGGACTCAGCCCCAGCATTTT
>TRBV29-1|TRBJ1-1|-|-
CSARQDGVEAFF
TGCAGCGCCAGACAGGATGGGGTTGAAGCTTTCTTT
>TRBV29-1|TRBJ2-1|-|-
CSVTRQSEQFF
TGCAGCGTCACCAGACAGTCCGAGCAGTTCTTC
>TRBV9|TRBJ2-5|-|-
CASSVNGGPQETQYF
TGTGCCAGCAGCGTAAACGGCGGGCCACAAGAGACCCAGTACTTC
>TRBV7-8|TRBJ2-2|-|-
CASSPRSGGTGELFF
TGTGCCAGCAGCCCACGATCCGGAGGCACCGGGGAGCTGTTTTTT
>TRBV9|TRBJ1-6|-|once
CASSEGISYNSPLHF
TGTGCCAGCAGCGAAGGGATCTCCTATAATTCACCCCTCCACTTT
>TRBV30|TRBJ1-2|-|-
CAWSADRRYGYTF
TGTGCCTGGAGTGCAGACAGGCGGTATGGCTACACCTTC
>TRBV2|TRBJ2-5|-|-
CASSVVAGRETQYF
TGTGCCAGCAGTGTGGTGGCCGGGCGAGAGACCCAGTACTTC
>TRBV7-3|TRBJ2-3|TRBD2|-
CASSLGLAGGFTDTQYF
TGTGCCAGCAGCTTGGGACTAGCGGGAGGTTTCACAGATACGCAGTATTTT
>TRBV7-9|TRBJ2-7|TRBD1|-
CASSYGTGAGEQYF
TGTGCCAGCAGCTACGGGACAGGGGCGGGCGAGCAGTACTTC
>TRBV7-9|TRBJ2-5|-|-
CASSWPPGETQYF
TGTGCCAGCAGCTGGCCGCCGGGGGAGACCCAGTACTTC
>TRBV13|TRBJ1-6|-|-
CCGENSPLHF
TGTTGTGGGGAAAATTCACCCCTCCACTTT
>TRBV6-2/TRBV6-3|TRBJ2-3|TRBD1|-
CASRDRGPRDTQYF
TGTGCCAGCAGGGACAGGGGGCCTCGGGATACGCAGTATTTT